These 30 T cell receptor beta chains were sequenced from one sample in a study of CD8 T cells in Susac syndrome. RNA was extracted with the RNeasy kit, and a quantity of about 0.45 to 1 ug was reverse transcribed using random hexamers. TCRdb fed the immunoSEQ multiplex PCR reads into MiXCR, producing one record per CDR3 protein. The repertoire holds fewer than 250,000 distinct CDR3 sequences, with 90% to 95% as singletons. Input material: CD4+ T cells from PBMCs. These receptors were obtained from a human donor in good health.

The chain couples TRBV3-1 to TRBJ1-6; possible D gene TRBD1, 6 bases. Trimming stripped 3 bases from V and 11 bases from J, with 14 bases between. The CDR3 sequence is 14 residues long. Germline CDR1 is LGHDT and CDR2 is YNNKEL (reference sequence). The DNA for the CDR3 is TGTGCCAGCAGCCATATAGGGGGGCCTCCACCCCTCCACTTT. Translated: CASSHIGGPPPLHF.

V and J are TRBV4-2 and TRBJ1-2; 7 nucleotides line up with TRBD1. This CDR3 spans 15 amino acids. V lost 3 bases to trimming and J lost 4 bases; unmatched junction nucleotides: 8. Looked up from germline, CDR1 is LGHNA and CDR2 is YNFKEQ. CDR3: CASSHLKGQIYGYTF. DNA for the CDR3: TGTGCCAGCAGCCATTTAAAGGGACAGATCTATGGCTACACCTTC.

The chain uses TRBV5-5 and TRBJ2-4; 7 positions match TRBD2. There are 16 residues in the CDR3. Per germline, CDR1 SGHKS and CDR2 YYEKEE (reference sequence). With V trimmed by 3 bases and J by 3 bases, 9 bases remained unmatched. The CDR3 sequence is CASSWRGISGKNIQYF. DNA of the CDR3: TGTGCCAGCAGCTGGCGGGGGATTTCGGGCAAAAACATTCAGTACTTC.

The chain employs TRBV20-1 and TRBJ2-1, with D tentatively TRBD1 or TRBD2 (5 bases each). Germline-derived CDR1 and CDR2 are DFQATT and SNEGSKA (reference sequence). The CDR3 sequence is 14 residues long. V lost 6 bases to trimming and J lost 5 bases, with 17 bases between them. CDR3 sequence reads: CSATRDGPNNEQFF. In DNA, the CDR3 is TGCAGTGCAACCCGGGACGGACCCAACAATGAGCAGTTCTTC.

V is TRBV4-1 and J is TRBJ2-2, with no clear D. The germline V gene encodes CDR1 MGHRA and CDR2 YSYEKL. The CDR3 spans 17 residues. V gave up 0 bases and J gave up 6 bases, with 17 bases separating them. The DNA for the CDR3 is TGCGCCAGCAGCCAAGATAGGGCCAACAGCTCTCCCGGGGAGCTGTTTTTT. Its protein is CASSQDRANSSPGELFF.

CDR3 sequence reads: CASSQNPRETQYF. CDR3 nucleotides: TGTGCCAGCAGCCAAAACCCTCGGGAGACCCAGTACTTC. The chain joins TRBV7-9 to TRBJ2-5; unclear D gene. CDR1 is SEHNR, CDR2 FQNEAQ, per germline (reference sequence). The CDR3 loop spans 13 amino acids. V was clipped by 5 bases and J by 5 bases, with 12 bases between them.

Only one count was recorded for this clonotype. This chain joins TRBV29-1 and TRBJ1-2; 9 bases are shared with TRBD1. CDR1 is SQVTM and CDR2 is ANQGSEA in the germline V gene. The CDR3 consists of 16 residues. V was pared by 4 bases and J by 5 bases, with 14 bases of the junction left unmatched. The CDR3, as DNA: TGCAGCGTTGCGGGACAGGGAAGGCGGGCCTTATATGGCTACACCTTC. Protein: CSVAGQGRRALYGYTF.

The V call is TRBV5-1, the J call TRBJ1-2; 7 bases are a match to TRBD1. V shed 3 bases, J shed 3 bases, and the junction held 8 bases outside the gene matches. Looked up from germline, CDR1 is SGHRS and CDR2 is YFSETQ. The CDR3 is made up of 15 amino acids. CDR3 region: CASSYSTGIDYGYTF. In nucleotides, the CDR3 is TGCGCCAGCAGCTACTCGACAGGGATCGACTATGGCTACACCTTC. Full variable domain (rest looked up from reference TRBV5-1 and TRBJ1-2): KAGVTQTPRYLIKTRGQQVTLSCSPISGHRSVSWYQQTPGQGLQFLFEYFSETQRNKGNFPGRFSGRQFSNSRSEMNVSTLELGDSALYLCASSYSTGIDYGYTFGSGTRLTVV.

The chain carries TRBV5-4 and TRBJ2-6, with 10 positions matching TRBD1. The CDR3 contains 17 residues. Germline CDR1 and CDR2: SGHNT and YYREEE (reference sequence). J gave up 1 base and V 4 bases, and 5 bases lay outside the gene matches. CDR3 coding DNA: TGTGCCAGCAGCCCCGGGACAGGGGCTTCTGGGGCCAACGTCCTGACTTTC. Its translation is CASSPGTGASGANVLTF.

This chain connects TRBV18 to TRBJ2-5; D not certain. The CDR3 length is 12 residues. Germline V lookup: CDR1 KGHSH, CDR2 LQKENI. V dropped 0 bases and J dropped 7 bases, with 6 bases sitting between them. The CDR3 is CASSPPDRTQYF. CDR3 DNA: TGTGCCAGCTCACCACCGGATCGGACCCAGTACTTC.

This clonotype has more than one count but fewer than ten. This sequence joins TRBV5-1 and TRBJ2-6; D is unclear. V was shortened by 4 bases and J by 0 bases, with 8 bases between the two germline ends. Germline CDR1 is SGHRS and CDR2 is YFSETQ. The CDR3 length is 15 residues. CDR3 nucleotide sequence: TGCGCCAGCAGCGCGACCATCTCTGGGGCCAACGTCCTGACTTTC. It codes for CASSATISGANVLTF.

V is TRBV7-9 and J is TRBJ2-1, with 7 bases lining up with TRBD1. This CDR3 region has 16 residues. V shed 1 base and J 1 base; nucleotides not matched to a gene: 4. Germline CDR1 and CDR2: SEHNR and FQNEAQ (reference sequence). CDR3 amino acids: CASSLGSGGSYNEQFF. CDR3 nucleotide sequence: TGTGCCAGCAGCTTAGGGTCAGGGGGATCCTACAATGAGCAGTTCTTC.

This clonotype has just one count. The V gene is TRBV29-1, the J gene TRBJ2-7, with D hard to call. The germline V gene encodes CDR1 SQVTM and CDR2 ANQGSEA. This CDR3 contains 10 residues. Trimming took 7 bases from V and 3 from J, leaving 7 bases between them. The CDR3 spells CSARNYEQYF. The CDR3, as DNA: TGCAGCGCACGGAACTACGAGCAGTACTTC.

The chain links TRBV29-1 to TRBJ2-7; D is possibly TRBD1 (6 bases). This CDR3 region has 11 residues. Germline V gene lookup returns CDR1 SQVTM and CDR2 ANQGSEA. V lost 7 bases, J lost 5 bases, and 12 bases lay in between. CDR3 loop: CSAEQGNEQYV. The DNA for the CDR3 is TGCAGCGCCGAGCAGGGGAACGAGCAGTACGTC.

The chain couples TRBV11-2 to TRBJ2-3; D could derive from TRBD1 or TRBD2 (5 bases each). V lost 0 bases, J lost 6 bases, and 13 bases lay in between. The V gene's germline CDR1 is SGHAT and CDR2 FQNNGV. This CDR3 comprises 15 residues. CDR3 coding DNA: TGTGCCAGCAGCTTAGATGGCAGGGACCCGGATACGCAGTATTTT. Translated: CASSLDGRDPDTQYF.

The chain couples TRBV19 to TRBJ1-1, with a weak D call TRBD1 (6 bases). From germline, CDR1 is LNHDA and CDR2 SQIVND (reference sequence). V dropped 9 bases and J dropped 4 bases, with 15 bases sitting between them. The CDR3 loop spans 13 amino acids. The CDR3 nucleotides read TGTGCCAGCTCCAGGGGTGTGAGCACTGAAGCTTTCTTT. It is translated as CASSRGVSTEAFF.

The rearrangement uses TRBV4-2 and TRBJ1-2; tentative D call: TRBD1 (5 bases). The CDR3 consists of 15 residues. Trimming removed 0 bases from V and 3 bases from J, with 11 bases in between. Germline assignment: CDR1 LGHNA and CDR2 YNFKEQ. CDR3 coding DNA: TGTGCCAGCAGCCAAGAGGTGCTGGGGGACTATGGCTACACCTTC. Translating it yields CASSQEVLGDYGYTF.

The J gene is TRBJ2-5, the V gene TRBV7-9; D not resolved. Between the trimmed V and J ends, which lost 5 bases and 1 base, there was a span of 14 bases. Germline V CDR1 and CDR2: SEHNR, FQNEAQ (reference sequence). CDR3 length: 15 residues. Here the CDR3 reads CASSPQPGPQETQYF. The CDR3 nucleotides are TGTGCCAGCAGCCCACAACCAGGCCCCCAAGAGACCCAGTACTTC.

CDR3 residues: CATSSGNPSNQPQHF. In DNA form, the CDR3 reads TGTGCCACCAGTTCGGGAAATCCCAGCAATCAGCCCCAGCATTTT. The V gene is TRBV15, the J gene TRBJ1-5, with unresolved D. The CDR3 sequence is 15 residues long. Germline CDR1 and CDR2: LNHNV and YYDKDF (reference sequence). V shed 6 bases and J shed 1 base, with 13 bases lying between them.

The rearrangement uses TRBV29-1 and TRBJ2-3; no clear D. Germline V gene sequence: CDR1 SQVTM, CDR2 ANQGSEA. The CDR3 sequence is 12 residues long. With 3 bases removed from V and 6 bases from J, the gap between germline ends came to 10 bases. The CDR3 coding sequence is TGCAGCGTTGATCTGAAAGGGGATACGCAGTATTTT. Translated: CSVDLKGDTQYF.

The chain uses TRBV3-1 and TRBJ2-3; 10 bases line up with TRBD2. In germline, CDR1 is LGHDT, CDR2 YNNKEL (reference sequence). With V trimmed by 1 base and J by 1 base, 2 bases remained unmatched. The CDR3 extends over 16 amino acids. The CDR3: CASSQVLAGGTDTQYF. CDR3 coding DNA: TGTGCCAGCAGCCAAGTCCTAGCGGGAGGCACAGATACGCAGTATTTT.

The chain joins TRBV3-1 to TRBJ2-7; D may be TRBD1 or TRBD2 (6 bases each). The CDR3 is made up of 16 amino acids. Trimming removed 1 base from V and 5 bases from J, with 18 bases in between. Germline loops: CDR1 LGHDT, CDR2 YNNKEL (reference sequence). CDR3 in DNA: TGTGCCAGCAGCCAAGTGGGGGGCTGGCTAGCGCACGAGCAGTACTTC. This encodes CASSQVGGWLAHEQYF.

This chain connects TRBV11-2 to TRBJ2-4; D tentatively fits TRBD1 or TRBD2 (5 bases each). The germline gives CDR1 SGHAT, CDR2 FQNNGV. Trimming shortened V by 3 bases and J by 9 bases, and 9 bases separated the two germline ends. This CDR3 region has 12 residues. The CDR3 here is CASSFDSGIQYF. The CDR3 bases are TGTGCCAGCAGCTTTGACAGCGGCATTCAGTACTTC. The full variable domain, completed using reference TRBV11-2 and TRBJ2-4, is EAGVAQSPRYKIIEKRQSVAFWCNPISGHATLYWYQQILGQGPKLLIQFQNNGVVDDSQLPKDRFSAERLKGVDSTLKIQPAKLEDSAVYLCASSFDSGIQYFGAGTRLSVL.

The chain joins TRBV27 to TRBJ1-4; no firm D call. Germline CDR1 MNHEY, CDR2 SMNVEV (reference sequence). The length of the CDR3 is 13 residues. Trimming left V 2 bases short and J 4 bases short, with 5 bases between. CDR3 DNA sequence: TGTGCCAGCAGTTTACGGAATAATGAAAAACTGTTTTTT. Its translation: CASSLRNNEKLFF.

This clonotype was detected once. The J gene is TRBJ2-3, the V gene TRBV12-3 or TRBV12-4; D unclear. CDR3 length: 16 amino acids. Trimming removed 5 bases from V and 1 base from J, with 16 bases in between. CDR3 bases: TGTGCCAGCAGTCCCTACGGCCGAGGCGGCACAGATACGCAGTATTTT. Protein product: CASSPYGRGGTDTQYF.

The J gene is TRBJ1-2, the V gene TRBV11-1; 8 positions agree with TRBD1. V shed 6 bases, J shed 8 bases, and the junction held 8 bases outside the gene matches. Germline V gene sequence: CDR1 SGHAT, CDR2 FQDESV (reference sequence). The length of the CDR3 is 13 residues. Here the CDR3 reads CASRDRVGYGYTF. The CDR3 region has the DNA TGTGCCAGCAGGGACAGGGTAGGCTACGGCTACACCTTC.

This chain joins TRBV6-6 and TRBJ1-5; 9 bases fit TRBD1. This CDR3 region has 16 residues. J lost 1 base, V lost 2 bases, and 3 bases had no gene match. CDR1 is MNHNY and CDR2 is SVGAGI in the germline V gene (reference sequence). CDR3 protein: CASSYGGTGSNQPQHF. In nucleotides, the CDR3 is TGTGCCAGCAGTTACGGGGGGACAGGGAGCAATCAGCCCCAGCATTTT.

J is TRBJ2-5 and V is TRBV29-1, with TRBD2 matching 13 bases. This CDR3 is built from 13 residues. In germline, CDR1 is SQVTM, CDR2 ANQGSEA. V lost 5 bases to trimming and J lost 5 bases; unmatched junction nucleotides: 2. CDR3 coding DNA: TGCAGCGTTTCGGGACTAGCGGGGGAGACCCAGTACTTC. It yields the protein CSVSGLAGETQYF.

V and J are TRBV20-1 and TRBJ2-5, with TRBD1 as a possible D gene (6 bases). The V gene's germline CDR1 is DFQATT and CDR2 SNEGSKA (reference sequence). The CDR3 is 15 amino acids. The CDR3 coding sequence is TGCAGCGCCACCGCCGGGTCCCAGGGGTTGGAGACCCAGTACTTC. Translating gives CSATAGSQGLETQYF.

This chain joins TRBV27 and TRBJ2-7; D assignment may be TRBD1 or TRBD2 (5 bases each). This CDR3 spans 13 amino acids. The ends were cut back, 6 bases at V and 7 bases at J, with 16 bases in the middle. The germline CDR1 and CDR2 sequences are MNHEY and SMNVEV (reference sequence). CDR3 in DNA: TGTGCCAGCAGCCCCCTCGGGGCGGGTGAGCAGTACGTC. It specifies CASSPLGAGEQYV.